A single sample is the source of the 27 T cell receptor beta chains below, sequenced in a study of long-term antiretroviral therapy in people with HIV. The immunoSEQ assay was v3.0, run at survey level. Measured with immunoSEQ multiplex PCR; TCRdb has only the in-frame clones, and not every one. The data hold over 30,000 clones, with 87% observed a single time. This specimen consisted of unsorted PBMCs, obtained 1.1 years after starting antiretroviral therapy. Receptors originate from a man between 18 and 29 years old with HIV.

A few counts support this clone. The V call is TRBV19, the J call TRBJ1-2, with 9 bases fitting TRBD1. Germline V gives CDR1 LNHDA, CDR2 SQIVND (reference sequence). CDR3 size: 11 residues. Trimming at V came to 11 bases and at J to 8 bases, leaving 6 bases not matched to a gene. The CDR3 loop is CACRTGVGYTF. The CDR3, as DNA: TGTGCCTGTCGGACAGGGGTCGGCTACACCTTC.

The chain combines TRBV5-1 with TRBJ2-1, with D uncertain. Germline V CDR1 and CDR2: SGHRS, YFSETQ. CDR3 length equals 14 residues. V lost 1 base to trimming and J lost 9 bases, with 14 bases between them. The CDR3 DNA reads as TGCGCCAGCAGCTTGTCCCCTGCTGAGCGTGAGCAGTTCTTC. Residues: CASSLSPAEREQFF.

The rearrangement joins TRBV10-3 to TRBJ2-1; 8 bases match TRBD2. Germline CDR1 reads ENHRY; CDR2 reads SYGVKD. This CDR3 region has 15 residues. V gave up 6 bases and J gave up 4 bases; unmatched junction bases: 8. Here the CDR3 reads CAISPFSGGYNEQFF. The CDR3 coding sequence is TGTGCCATCAGCCCATTCAGCGGGGGATACAATGAGCAGTTCTTC.

This clone has only a few counts. V usage is TRBV2 and J usage is TRBJ2-5; D ambiguous. Germline V lookup: CDR1 SNHLY, CDR2 FYNNEI. The CDR3 has 13 amino acids. V was shortened by 3 bases and J by 5 bases, with 10 bases between the two germline ends. As DNA, the CDR3 is TGTGCCAGCAGTGACCCGGGCGACGAGACCCAGTACTTC. Protein: CASSDPGDETQYF.

The J gene is TRBJ1-4, the V gene TRBV5-1, with 8 bases that match TRBD1. Germline V gene sequence: CDR1 SGHRS, CDR2 YFSETQ. V lost 4 bases to trimming and J lost 5 bases; unmatched junction nucleotides: 10. CDR3 length: 16 residues. CDR3 in DNA: TGCGCCAGCAGCAGGTCCGGGACAGGACTAAATGAAAAACTGTTTTTT. Translation: CASSRSGTGLNEKLFF. The full variable domain, its missing parts supplied by reference TRBV5-1 and TRBJ1-4, is KAGVTQTPRYLIKTRGQQVTLSCSPISGHRSVSWYQQTPGQGLQFLFEYFSETQRNKGNFPGRFSGRQFSNSRSEMNVSTLELGDSALYLCASSRSGTGLNEKLFFGSGTQLSVL.

This clone was observed once. This chain connects TRBV9 to TRBJ2-7; TRBD1 might be the D (6 bases). Trimming removed 0 bases at V and 0 bases at J, with 10 bases between. The CDR3 length is 15 residues. Germline V gives CDR1 SGDLS, CDR2 YYNGEE. The CDR3 DNA sequence: TGTGCCAGCAGCGTAGAGATAGGGGGCTCCTACGAGCAGTACTTC. Translation gives CASSVEIGGSYEQYF. The whole variable domain, remainder taken from reference TRBV9 and TRBJ2-7, is DSGVTQTPKHLITATGQRVTLRCSPRSGDLSVYWYQQSLDQGLQFLIQYYNGEERAKGNILERFSAQQFPDLHSELNLSSLELGDSALYFCASSVEIGGSYEQYFGPGTRLTVT.

The V and J genes are TRBV6-5 and TRBJ2-1, with D perhaps being TRBD1 or TRBD2 (6 bases each). Per germline, CDR1 MNHEY and CDR2 SVGAGI. Trimming shortened V by 0 bases and J by 8 bases, and 17 bases separated the two germline ends. This CDR3 has 16 residues. This chain's CDR3 is CASSYSSGGIFDEQFF. The CDR3 DNA is TGTGCCAGCAGTTACTCTTCCGGGGGCATTTTCGATGAGCAGTTCTTC.

This chain links TRBV16 with TRBJ2-1; 9 nucleotides agree with TRBD2. Germline lookup yields CDR1 KGHSY and CDR2 FQNENV. This CDR3 is 15 amino acids long. The trim removed 6 bases at V and 3 bases at J, leaving 6 bases unmatched. The CDR3 sequence is CASSQTSGGYNEQFF. The DNA of the CDR3 is TGTGCCAGCAGTCAGACTAGCGGAGGCTACAATGAGCAGTTCTTC.

The genes are TRBV15 and TRBJ1-3; 7 bases align to TRBD1. Per the germline V gene, CDR1 is LNHNV and CDR2 is YYDKDF (reference sequence). Trimming took 6 bases from V and 0 from J; bases not matched to a gene: 5. The CDR3 is 15 residues long. The CDR3 loop is CATSKDRISGNTIYF. The CDR3 bases are TGTGCCACCAGTAAGGACAGGATCTCTGGAAACACCATATATTTT.

This clone was seen a single time. The gene calls are TRBV5-3 and TRBJ1-2; TRBD1 might be the D (6 bases). TRBV5-3 is an ORF; its function is uncertain. This CDR3 has 16 residues. V lost 2 bases and J lost 4, with 18 bases in between. In DNA form, the CDR3 reads TGTGCCAGAAGCTTAGCGAGGACAGAGTCGTTCTATGGCTACACCTTC. It yields the protein CARSLARTESFYGYTF.

The rearrangement uses TRBV7-9 and TRBJ1-2; possibly TRBD1 for D (6 bases). Trimming shortened V by 4 bases and J by 0 bases, and 9 bases separated the two germline ends. The CDR3 has 14 amino acids. Germline V gene lookup returns CDR1 SEHNR and CDR2 FQNEAQ (reference sequence). The DNA for the CDR3 is TGTGCCAGCAGCTCGAGGGGGGCTAACTATGGCTACACCTTC. Translated, it gives CASSSRGANYGYTF. The full variable domain, its missing parts supplied by reference TRBV7-9 and TRBJ1-2, is DTGVSQNPRHKITKRGQNVTFRCDPISEHNRLYWYRQTLGQGPEFLTYFQNEAQLEKSRLLSDRFSAERPKGSFSTLEIQRTEQGDSAMYLCASSSRGANYGYTFGSGTRLTVV.

The V call is TRBV19, the J call TRBJ1-1; D is undetermined. The germline CDR1 and CDR2 sequences are LNHDA and SQIVND (reference sequence). V shed 5 bases and J shed 4 bases, with 11 bases lying between them. The CDR3 contains 13 residues. CDR3 sequence: CASSPWTSTEAFF. As DNA, the CDR3 is TGTGCCAGTAGTCCCTGGACTAGCACTGAAGCTTTCTTT.

The chain carries TRBV6-1 and TRBJ1-1; D perhaps matches TRBD1 (5 bases). With 2 bases removed from V and 2 bases from J, the gap between germline ends came to 9 bases. The germline V gene encodes CDR1 MNHNS and CDR2 SASEGT. The CDR3 length is 14 residues. DNA of the CDR3: TGTGCCAGCAGTGAACAGGGACCCAACACTGAAGCTTTCTTT. Amino acids: CASSEQGPNTEAFF.

This clone was seen just once. The DNA of the CDR3 is TGTGCCAGCAGCGATGGGGGGACAGGGCACCCAGATACGCAGTATTTT. Translation: CASSDGGTGHPDTQYF. The J gene is TRBJ2-3, the V gene TRBV9; TRBD1 aligns across 9 bases. Germline values: CDR1 SGDLS, CDR2 YYNGEE. V lost 3 bases, J lost 4 bases, and 9 bases stayed unmatched. The CDR3 extends over 16 amino acids.

CDR3: CAWMDGELFF. The CDR3 DNA reads as TGTGCCTGGATGGACGGGGAGCTGTTTTTT. The chain carries TRBV30 and TRBJ2-2; D not certain. The germline gives CDR1 GTSNPN, CDR2 SVGIG (reference sequence). V shed 4 bases and J shed 7 bases, with 4 bases lying between them. The CDR3 spans 10 residues.

The chain recombines TRBV13 with TRBJ2-5, with a tentative D call TRBD2 (5 bases). CDR3 size: 17 residues. Germline V gives CDR1 PRHDT, CDR2 FYEKMQ (reference sequence). V was clipped by 2 bases and J by 5 bases, with 21 bases between them. As DNA, the CDR3 is TGTGCCAGCAGCTTATTGCCGGCCGCGGGTCGTTCGGAGACCCAGTACTTC. It is translated as CASSLLPAAGRSETQYF.

CDR3 loop: CASSSNPGLPNEQFF. The CDR3 bases are TGTGCCAGCAGCTCCAATCCGGGACTACCCAATGAGCAGTTCTTC. V is TRBV7-2 and J is TRBJ2-1, with TRBD2 matching over 7 bases. After removal of 4 bases from V and 6 bases from J, the junction contained 9 bases not matched to a gene. CDR1 and CDR2 from the germline V gene are SGHTA and FQGNSA. CDR3 size: 15 residues. Variable domain in full (rest from reference TRBV7-2 and TRBJ2-1): GAGVSQSPSNKVTEKGKDVELRCDPISGHTALYWYRQSLGQGLEFLIYFQGNSAPDKSGLPSDRFSAERTGGSVSTLTIQRTQQEDSAVYLCASSSNPGLPNEQFFGPGTRLTVL.

V usage is TRBV7-9 and J usage is TRBJ1-1; D gene ambiguous. Germline V gene lookup returns CDR1 SEHNR and CDR2 FQNEAQ (reference sequence). The CDR3 runs to 13 residues. Between the trimmed V and J ends, which lost 1 base and 6 bases, there was a span of 9 bases. The CDR3: CASSLVTGSEAFF. As DNA, the CDR3 is TGTGCCAGCAGCTTAGTAACTGGGTCTGAAGCTTTCTTT.

The CDR3 coding sequence is TGTGCCAGCAGCCGCCCGGGAGGTCGCAACAATGAGCAGTTCTTC. Translated: CASSRPGGRNNEQFF. The chain links TRBV5-6 to TRBJ2-1, with 7 positions matching TRBD2. The CDR3 extends over 15 amino acids. Losses at the gene ends were 4 bases for V and 5 bases for J; bases not matched to a gene: 9. The germline V gene encodes CDR1 SGHDT and CDR2 YYEEEE.

The chain combines TRBV2 with TRBJ2-2; D ambiguous. Germline CDR1 SNHLY, CDR2 FYNNEI. V gave up 7 bases and J gave up 7 bases, with 10 bases separating them. The CDR3 has 12 residues. The CDR3: CASKGDRGELFF. CDR3 DNA: TGTGCCAGCAAAGGTGACCGCGGGGAGCTGTTTTTT.

The chain links TRBV4-2 to TRBJ1-2; 7 bases are a match to TRBD1. Losses at the gene ends were 0 bases for V and 1 base for J; bases not matched to a gene: 2. Germline CDR1 and CDR2: LGHNA and YNFKEQ. CDR3 length: 15 amino acids. DNA of the CDR3: TGTGCCAGCAGCCAAGAATACAGGGGTAACTATGGCTACACCTTC. Its translation: CASSQEYRGNYGYTF.

V is TRBV4-2 and J is TRBJ2-1; weak D call: TRBD2 (5 bases). CDR1 and CDR2 from the germline V gene are LGHNA and YNFKEQ. This CDR3 has 17 residues. The V end lost 3 bases, the J end lost 8 bases, and 23 bases lay between the germline ends. The CDR3 coding sequence is TGTGCCAGCAGCCAGCTCGGTGCCCTAGCCGTTCAGGATGAGCAGTTCTTC. Translation gives CASSQLGALAVQDEQFF.

This clone was counted a few times. The chain carries TRBV4-1 and TRBJ1-6, with TRBD1 as a possible D gene (6 bases). V dropped 1 base and J dropped 10 bases, with 23 bases sitting between them. CDR1 is MGHRA and CDR2 is YSYEKL in the germline V gene. The CDR3 spans 18 residues. The CDR3: CASSQGSLGGVLSSPLHF. CDR3 nucleotides: TGCGCCAGCAGCCAAGGCTCTCTCGGGGGCGTACTAAGCTCACCCCTCCACTTT.

For the CDR3, the DNA is TGTGCCAGCACCTCCCTGGGCGGGCCTAACTATGGCTACACCTTC. Protein product: CASTSLGGPNYGYTF. The chain carries TRBV27 and TRBJ1-2; unclear D gene. Germline CDR1 and CDR2: MNHEY and SMNVEV (reference sequence). The CDR3 has 15 amino acids. Trimming took 7 bases from V and 0 from J, leaving 15 bases between them.

The chain has TRBV5-1 and TRBJ2-7; possible D gene TRBD1, 6 bases. Germline V gives CDR1 SGHRS, CDR2 YFSETQ. Trimming removed 1 base from V and 1 base from J, with 18 bases in between. CDR3 length: 17 amino acids. The CDR3 region is CASSLWNADRSSYEQYF. CDR3 DNA sequence: TGCGCCAGCAGCTTGTGGAACGCTGACAGGTCATCCTACGAGCAGTACTTC.

The gene calls are TRBV27 and TRBJ2-7, with D possibly being TRBD1 (6 bases). V was shortened by 0 bases and J by 6 bases, with 18 bases between the two germline ends. This CDR3 contains 16 residues. Germline V CDR1 and CDR2: MNHEY, SMNVEV (reference sequence). CDR3 nucleotide sequence: TGTGCCAGCAGTTTATCCCAACCCGTTACAGGGTCCGAGCAGTACTTC. Residues: CASSLSQPVTGSEQYF.

The rearrangement links TRBV5-1 to TRBJ2-7; a weak D match, TRBD1 (6 bases). Trimming left V 3 bases short and J 3 bases short, with 19 bases between. This CDR3 comprises 16 residues. CDR1 and CDR2 (germline): SGHRS, YFSETQ. Here the CDR3 DNA reads TGCGCCAGCAGCTATGGGCGTTTAGTACAGGGCTACGAGCAGTACTTC. This translates into CASSYGRLVQGYEQYF.